The sequence of this T cell receptor beta chain was determined in a study of spatial heterogeneity in lung cancer. The wider study: Available PBMC from follow-up, collected a median of about 2 years after resection, underwent sequencing.

Germline values: CDR1 SNHLY, CDR2 FYNNEI. This CDR3 is built from 14 residues. The V end was cut by 6 bases, the J end by 4 bases, with 12 bases between. Time point defined: blood at routine non-recurrence follow-up after resection. This clonotype was found many times. Every molecule of TCR cDNA had its own unique molecular identifier. A single record per CDR3 protein comes from TCRdb applying MiXCR to the 5' RACE reads. The sample records 110,000 or so distinct CDR3 sequences, 11% being singletons. The rearrangement uses TRBV2 and TRBJ1-4, with D possibly TRBD1 on 6 matching bases. This clonotype originated in a female donor with early-stage non-small cell lung cancer. The specimen comprised PBMCs, sampled at follow-up. The CDR3 is CASSLDRYNEKLFF. The CDR3 coding sequence is TGTGCCAGCAGCCTGGACAGATATAATGAAAAACTGTTTTTT.